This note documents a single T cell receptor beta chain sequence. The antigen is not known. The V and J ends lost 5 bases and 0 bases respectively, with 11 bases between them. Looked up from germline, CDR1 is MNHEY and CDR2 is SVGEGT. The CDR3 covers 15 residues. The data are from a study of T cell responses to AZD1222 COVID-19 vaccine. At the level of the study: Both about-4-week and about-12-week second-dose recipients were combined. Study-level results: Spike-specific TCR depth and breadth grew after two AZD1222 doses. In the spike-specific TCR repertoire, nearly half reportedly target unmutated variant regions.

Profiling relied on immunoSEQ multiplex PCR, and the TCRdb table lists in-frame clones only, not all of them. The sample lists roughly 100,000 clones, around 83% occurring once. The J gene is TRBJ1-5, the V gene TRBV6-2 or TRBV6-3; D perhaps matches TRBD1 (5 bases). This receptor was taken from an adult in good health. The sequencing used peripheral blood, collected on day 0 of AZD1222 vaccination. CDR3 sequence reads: CASSTWGFSNQPQHF. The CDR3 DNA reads TGTGCCAGCAGTACCTGGGGGTTTAGCAATCAGCCCCAGCATTTT.